The next 2 T cell receptor beta chains were all read from a single sample in a study of radiation and T cells in renal cell carcinoma. Time point denoted: blood 4 weeks post-SBRT, at nephrectomy. Treatment in this sample: 15 Gy SBRT to primary tumor, nephrectomy 4 weeks later. Produced via immunoSEQ multiplex PCR; TCRdb's table is partial and in-frame only. The sample has around 81,000 clones; 85% are singletons. Sequenced material: blood, taken from a patient whose treatment included radiotherapy and nephrectomy. The receptors here all came from a man between 50 and 59 years old with renal cell carcinoma.

The genes are TRBV5-4 and TRBJ2-1, with 8 bases matching TRBD1. The CDR3 has 13 residues. CDR1 is SGHNT, CDR2 YYREEE, per germline (reference sequence). V dropped 4 bases and J dropped 5; count of bases not matched to a gene: 2. CDR3 residues: CASSQGQDNEQFF. DNA for the CDR3: TGTGCCAGCAGCCAGGGACAGGACAATGAGCAGTTCTTC.

This rearrangement joins TRBV9 to TRBJ2-7, with 7 bases aligning to TRBD2. Germline V gene sequence: CDR1 SGDLS, CDR2 YYNGEE. CDR3 length: 14 amino acids. Losses at the gene ends were 0 bases for V and 7 bases for J; bases not matched to a gene: 7. The CDR3: CASSVGLAAGEQYF. In DNA, the CDR3 is TGTGCCAGCAGCGTAGGCCTAGCGGCGGGTGAGCAGTACTTC.